The TCR beta chain under discussion was sequenced for a study of cytomegalovirus exposure and HLA in healthy donors. 60 Vbeta and 13 Jbeta primers were used in PCR. The protocol was immunoSEQ multiplex PCR, while the TCRdb copy is restricted to in-frame clones and leaves out a portion. The sample has about 160,000 clones, roughly two thirds seen once; the top ten hold around 4.5%. The sample consisted of PBMCs. This sequence originates from a woman aged 18-35 years in good health and CMV-seropositive.

The CDR3 DNA sequence: TGCGCCAGCAGCCACCTCCCGGACAGGGGCCTCTCCTACAATGAGCAGTTCTTC. It is translated as CASSHLPDRGLSYNEQFF. The V gene is TRBV4-3, the J gene TRBJ2-1; TRBD1 agrees at 9 bases. J was trimmed by 0 bases and V by 3 bases; bases with no gene match: 9. The CDR3 has 18 residues. Germline loops: CDR1 LGHNA, CDR2 YSLEER.